A selection of T cell receptor beta chains follows, all from one sample in a study of spatial heterogeneity in lung cancer. TCRdb reprocessed the 5' RACE reads via MiXCR and lists one record per CDR3 protein. The sample lists 6,000 to 7,500 distinct CDR3 sequences; 11% to 15% were seen once. This specimen consisted of lung tumor tissue, obtained at surgery. The receptors originated from a male donor with early-stage non-small cell lung cancer. Both conserved end residues are part of each CDR3. D genes are given only for firm matches. Size values are once, few and many counts, or a class for expanded clones, and some rows have none.

D: -
V: TRBV6-6
size: many
J: TRBJ1-6
CDR3: CASTSLGADNSPLHF
DNA: TGTGCCAGCACCTCCCTGGGGGCGGATAATTCACCCCTCCACTTT

D: -
V: TRBV18
size: many
J: TRBJ1-2
CDR3: CASSPANYGYTF
DNA: TGTGCCAGCTCACCCGCTAACTATGGCTACACCTTC

D: TRBD1
V: TRBV18
size: medium-sized
J: TRBJ1-6
CDR3: CASSLQGAGSPLHF
DNA: TGTGCCAGCTCACTACAGGGGGCAGGTTCACCCCTCCACTTT

D: -
V: TRBV29-1
size: many
J: TRBJ2-5
CDR3: CSVTRVPVAETQYF
DNA: TGCAGCGTTACCAGGGTACCGGTTGCAGAGACCCAGTACTTC

D: -
V: TRBV6-6
size: -
J: TRBJ1-2
CDR3: CASSDGTNYGYTF
DNA: TGTGCCAGCTCGGACGGAACTAACTATGGCTACACCTTC

D: -
V: TRBV4-3
size: -
J: TRBJ2-2
CDR3: CASSQGPPLIDPGELFF
DNA: TGCGCCAGCAGCCAAGGTCCCCCCCTTATTGATCCCGGGGAGCTGTTTTTT

D: -
V: TRBV30
size: -
J: TRBJ2-6
CDR3: CAWSLLVSSGANVLTF
DNA: TGTGCCTGGAGCCTTCTAGTCTCCTCTGGGGCCAACGTCCTGACTTTC

D: -
V: TRBV7-7
size: few
J: TRBJ2-2
CDR3: CASQGGNTGELFF
DNA: TGTGCTAGTCAAGGCGGGAACACCGGGGAGCTGTTTTTT

D: -
V: TRBV20-1
size: -
J: TRBJ1-5
CDR3: CSARDKWGAQPQHF
DNA: TGCAGTGCTAGAGACAAGTGGGGGGCTCAGCCCCAGCATTTT

D: -
V: TRBV4-2
size: many
J: TRBJ2-1
CDR3: CASSQDRRGPNEQFF
DNA: TGTGCCAGCAGCCAAGATAGGCGGGGCCCCAATGAGCAGTTCTTC

D: -
V: TRBV2
size: medium-sized
J: TRBJ2-2
CDR3: CASSYVEGGELFF
DNA: TGTGCCAGCAGCTACGTAGAGGGCGGGGAGCTGTTTTTT

D: TRBD1
V: TRBV6-5
size: few
J: TRBJ2-7
CDR3: CASSPGWDSSYEQYF
DNA: TGTGCCAGCAGCCCGGGATGGGACAGTTCCTACGAGCAGTACTTC

D: -
V: TRBV4-1
size: few
J: TRBJ1-4
CDR3: CASAMQGATNEKLFF
DNA: TGCGCCAGCGCCATGCAGGGAGCAACTAATGAAAAACTGTTTTTT

D: -
V: TRBV12-3/TRBV12-4
size: many
J: TRBJ2-3
CDR3: CASRATDTQYF
DNA: TGTGCCAGCAGGGCCACAGATACGCAGTATTTT

D: -
V: TRBV5-4
size: many
J: TRBJ1-2
CDR3: CASSFKGANYGYTF
DNA: TGTGCCAGCAGCTTCAAGGGAGCTAACTATGGCTACACCTTC

D: -
V: TRBV29-1
size: many
J: TRBJ2-3
CDR3: CSAFGGGSDTQYF
DNA: TGCAGCGCTTTTGGAGGGGGCTCAGATACGCAGTATTTT

D: -
V: TRBV30
size: many
J: TRBJ2-2
CDR3: CAWSSIRAGSTGELFF
DNA: TGTGCCTGGAGTTCTATCAGGGCCGGTAGCACCGGGGAGCTGTTTTTT

D: -
V: TRBV29-1
size: -
J: TRBJ2-6
CDR3: CSVGSSGANVLTF
DNA: TGCAGCGTTGGATCCTCTGGGGCCAACGTCCTGACTTTC

D: -
V: TRBV4-1
size: many
J: TRBJ1-1
CDR3: CASSQASAGGTLNTEAFF
DNA: TGCGCCAGCAGCCAGGCTTCTGCCGGGGGGACACTAAACACTGAAGCTTTCTTT

D: -
V: TRBV7-9
size: many
J: TRBJ2-5
CDR3: CASSLEVLRETQYF
DNA: TGTGCCAGCAGCTTAGAGGTGTTGAGAGAGACCCAGTACTTC

D: -
V: TRBV14
size: few
J: TRBJ2-7
CDR3: CASSQRFSYEQYF
DNA: TGTGCCAGCAGCCAAAGGTTTTCCTACGAGCAGTACTTC

D: TRBD1
V: TRBV2
size: many
J: TRBJ2-2
CDR3: CASSFQGDTGELFF
DNA: TGTGCCAGCAGTTTCCAGGGGGACACCGGGGAGCTGTTTTTT

D: -
V: TRBV5-1
size: few
J: TRBJ2-2
CDR3: CASSREGPLTGELFF
DNA: TGCGCCAGCAGCCGCGAGGGACCCTTGACCGGGGAGCTGTTTTTT

D: -
V: TRBV12-3/TRBV12-4
size: -
J: TRBJ1-1
CDR3: CASRRTPGQGTEAFF
DNA: TGTGCCAGCAGGCGCACCCCAGGGCAAGGAACTGAAGCTTTCTTT